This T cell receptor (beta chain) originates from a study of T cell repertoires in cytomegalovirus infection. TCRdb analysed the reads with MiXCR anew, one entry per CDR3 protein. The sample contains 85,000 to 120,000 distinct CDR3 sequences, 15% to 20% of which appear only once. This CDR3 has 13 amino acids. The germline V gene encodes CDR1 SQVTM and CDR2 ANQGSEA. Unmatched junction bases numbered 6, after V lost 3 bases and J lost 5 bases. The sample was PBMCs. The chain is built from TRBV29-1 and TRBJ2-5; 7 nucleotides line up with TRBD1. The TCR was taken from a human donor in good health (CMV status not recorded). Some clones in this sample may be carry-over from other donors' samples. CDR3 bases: TGCAGCGTTGAGGGGACAGAGTGGGAGACCCAGTACTTC. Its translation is CSVEGTEWETQYF.